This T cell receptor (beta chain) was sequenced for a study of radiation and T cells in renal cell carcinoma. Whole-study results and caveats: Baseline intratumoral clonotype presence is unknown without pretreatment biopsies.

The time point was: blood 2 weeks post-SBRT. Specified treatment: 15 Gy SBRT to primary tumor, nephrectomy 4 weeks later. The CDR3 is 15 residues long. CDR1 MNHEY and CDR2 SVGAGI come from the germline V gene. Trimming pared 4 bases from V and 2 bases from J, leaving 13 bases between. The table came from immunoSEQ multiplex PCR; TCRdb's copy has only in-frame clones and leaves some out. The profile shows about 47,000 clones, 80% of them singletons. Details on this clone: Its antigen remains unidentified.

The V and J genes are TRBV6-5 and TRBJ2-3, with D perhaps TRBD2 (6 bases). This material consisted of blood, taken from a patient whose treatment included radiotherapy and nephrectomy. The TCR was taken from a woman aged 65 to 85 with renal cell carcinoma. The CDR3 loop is CASSSGGANTDTQYF. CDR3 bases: TGTGCCAGCAGTTCCGGCGGGGCGAACACAGATACGCAGTATTTT.